These T cell receptor beta chains were read from a single sample in a study of regulatory T cells in long-lasting Graves disease. TCRdb processed the multiplex PCR reads anew with MiXCR; each CDR3 protein has one entry. The sample lists 400,000 to 500,000 distinct CDR3 sequences; around 15% were seen once. The sample was also linked to a second study, of T cells in Graves' hyperthyroidism and ophthalmopathy.

This material consisted of peripheral blood mononuclear cells (PBMCs), taken at new diagnosis, from a patient treated with antithyroid drugs. These receptors originate from a woman aged 50 to 60 with Graves disease. The CDR3 runs from the conserved cysteine through the conserved F or W. The D gene is left open where the match is weak. Rows may omit the clone size; those that give it use once, few, many or a size class.

len	abundance	v_gene	j_gene	d_gene	CDR3aa	CDR3nt
17	many	TRBV20-1	TRBJ2-3	TRBD2	CSAPAGGLAGSTDTQYF	TGCAGTGCCCCGGCCGGAGGACTAGCGGGAAGCACAGATACGCAGTATTTT
17	few	TRBV5-1	TRBJ2-5	TRBD2	CASGHRTSEVVLETQYF	TGCGCCAGCGGCCACCGGACTAGCGAGGTGGTTTTAGAGACCCAGTACTTC
13	NA	TRBV29-1	TRBJ1-1	NA	CSVEVFGGTEAFF	TGCAGCGTTGAAGTTTTCGGGGGTACTGAAGCTTTCTTT
14	NA	TRBV2	TRBJ2-7	NA	CASSFVAEPYEQYF	TGTGCCAGCAGCTTTGTAGCGGAGCCCTACGAGCAGTACTTC
12	many	TRBV29-1	TRBJ1-2	NA	CSVASGGYGYTF	TGCAGCGTTGCTTCCGGGGGGTATGGCTACACCTTC
14	many	TRBV5-6	TRBJ2-1	NA	CASSWRTQTERQFF	TGTGCCAGCAGCTGGCGGACTCAAACCGAGAGGCAGTTCTTC
14	few	TRBV7-3	TRBJ2-3	NA	CASSAFGATDTQYF	TGTGCCAGCAGCGCCTTCGGAGCCACAGATACGCAGTATTTT
13	many	TRBV30	TRBJ2-3	NA	CAWSGASTDTQYF	TGTGCCTGGAGTGGCGCTAGCACAGATACGCAGTATTTT
12	NA	TRBV25-1	TRBJ1-2	NA	CASSRGIGGYTF	TGTGCCAGCAGTCGAGGGATCGGTGGCTACACCTTC
13	many	TRBV11-2	TRBJ2-2	TRBD2	CASSLTSGGELFF	TGTGCCAGCAGCTTGACTAGCGGCGGGGAGCTGTTTTTT
19	many	TRBV19	TRBJ2-1	TRBD1	CASSIDLLGGQGHYNEQFF	TGTGCCAGTAGTATAGATCTATTAGGGGGACAGGGGCACTACAATGAGCAGTTCTTC
13	many	TRBV6-1	TRBJ2-5	NA	CASSVTIQETQYF	TGTGCCAGCAGTGTGACTATCCAAGAGACCCAGTACTTC
12	many	TRBV6-5	TRBJ1-2	NA	CASSYGNYGYTF	TGTGCCAGCAGCTACGGGAACTATGGCTACACCTTC
15	few	TRBV27	TRBJ2-3	NA	CASRRPGRIADTQYF	TGTGCCAGCAGGCGTCCGGGTCGCATCGCGGATACGCAGTATTTT
13	NA	TRBV12-3/TRBV12-4	TRBJ1-5	NA	CASRLTGNQPQHF	TGTGCCAGCAGACTCACAGGCAATCAGCCCCAGCATTTT
14	many	TRBV5-6	TRBJ1-1	NA	CASSLDGGGRGAFF	TGTGCCAGCAGCTTGGACGGGGGCGGCCGGGGGGCTTTCTTT
15	few	TRBV2	TRBJ2-1	TRBD2	CASSRGLAVYSEQFF	TGTGCCAGCAGTCGTGGACTAGCGGTTTACAGTGAGCAGTTCTTC
16	many	TRBV3-1	TRBJ2-2	NA	CASSHTSEKNTGELFF	TGTGCCAGCAGCCATACTAGTGAAAAGAACACCGGGGAGCTGTTTTTT
18	NA	TRBV24-1	TRBJ2-1	TRBD1	CATSDFGVRQGSYNEQFF	TGTGCCACCAGTGATTTCGGGGTTCGACAGGGCTCCTACAATGAGCAGTTCTTC
15	NA	TRBV6-5	TRBJ1-1	NA	CASSYSTRMNTEAFF	TGTGCCAGCAGTTACTCGACACGTATGAACACTGAAGCTTTCTTT
16	many	TRBV20-1	TRBJ2-7	NA	CSARDGSSADSYEQYF	TGCAGTGCTAGAGATGGCTCGTCCGCAGACTCCTACGAGCAGTACTTC
15	many	TRBV5-1	TRBJ1-2	NA	CASSLSGARDYGYTF	TGCGCCAGCAGCTTGTCCGGGGCGCGCGACTATGGCTACACCTTC
14	NA	TRBV29-1	TRBJ1-2	TRBD1	CSVVDRVINYGYTF	TGCAGCGTTGTAGACAGGGTAATCAACTATGGCTACACCTTC
17	few	TRBV19	TRBJ2-1	TRBD2	CASRAGGPGGMGNQQFF	TGTGCCAGTAGAGCGGGAGGGCCTGGAGGGATGGGCAATCAGCAGTTCTTC
11	many	TRBV5-1	TRBJ1-1	NA	CASSLETEAFF	TGCGCCAGCAGCTTGGAGACTGAAGCTTTCTTT
14	many	TRBV12-3/TRBV12-4	TRBJ2-7	TRBD2	CASSYRLAQYEQYF	TGTGCCAGCAGCTACAGACTAGCGCAGTACGAGCAGTACTTC
14	many	TRBV6-1	TRBJ1-1	NA	CASRKTETNTEAFF	TGTGCCAGCAGAAAGACAGAAACCAACACTGAAGCTTTCTTT
13	NA	TRBV28	TRBJ2-3	NA	CASSWDSTDTQYF	TGTGCCAGCAGTTGGGACAGCACAGATACGCAGTATTTT
17	many	TRBV6-2/TRBV6-3	TRBJ1-1	NA	CASSYSTQFPANTEAFF	TGTGCCAGCAGTTACTCGACACAGTTTCCCGCGAACACTGAAGCTTTCTTT
14	NA	TRBV4-1	TRBJ2-7	NA	CASSPRGAAYEQYF	TGCGCCAGCAGCCCCAGAGGGGCCGCCTACGAGCAGTACTTC
15	many	TRBV28	TRBJ1-5	TRBD1	CASRIPGQGSQPQHF	TGTGCCAGCAGAATTCCGGGACAGGGAAGTCAGCCCCAGCATTTT
19	many	TRBV6-2/TRBV6-3	TRBJ2-2	TRBD2	CASRTAAGTSGSRIGELFF	TGTGCCAGCAGGACTGCTGCCGGGACTAGCGGGAGTAGAATCGGGGAGCTGTTTTTT
14	few	TRBV7-2	TRBJ2-1	NA	CASSSGTPGNEQFF	TGTGCCAGCAGCTCAGGGACCCCCGGGAATGAGCAGTTCTTC
13	many	TRBV5-1	TRBJ1-1	NA	CASRQDKNTEAFF	TGCGCCAGCAGACAGGACAAGAACACTGAAGCTTTCTTT
15	many	TRBV2	TRBJ1-5	NA	CASSTDRDSNQPQHF	TGTGCCAGCAGTACGGACAGAGACAGCAATCAGCCCCAGCATTTT
14	many	TRBV28	TRBJ1-1	NA	CASSLLGLDTEAFF	TGTGCCAGCAGTTTATTGGGGCTGGACACTGAAGCTTTCTTT
17	few	TRBV5-1	TRBJ2-7	TRBD1	CASSLASGTGVFGEQYF	TGCGCCAGCAGCTTGGCCTCGGGGACAGGGGTTTTCGGGGAGCAGTACTTC
15	many	TRBV28	TRBJ2-7	NA	CASSLRGAGDYEQYF	TGTGCCAGCAGTTTACGCGGGGCTGGGGACTACGAGCAGTACTTC
11	many	TRBV12-3/TRBV12-4	TRBJ1-1	TRBD1	CASSLGQGIGF	TGTGCCAGCAGCCTGGGACAGGGGATCGGGTTT
14	many	TRBV28	TRBJ2-3	NA	CASFGRENTDTQYF	TGTGCCAGCTTTGGGCGGGAAAACACAGATACGCAGTATTTT
15	NA	TRBV20-1	TRBJ2-4	NA	CSANREPVGKNIQYF	TGCAGTGCTAACCGGGAGCCCGTGGGAAAAAACATTCAGTACTTC
15	NA	TRBV20-1	TRBJ2-7	NA	CSARDPASRPYEQYF	TGCAGTGCTAGAGATCCGGCATCTAGGCCCTACGAGCAGTACTTC
14	many	TRBV3-1	TRBJ1-4	NA	CASSQVGPNEKLFF	TGTGCCAGCAGCCAAGTTGGGCCCAATGAAAAACTGTTTTTT
15	many	TRBV3-1	TRBJ2-1	NA	CASSQGGSWEYEQFF	TGTGCCAGCAGCCAAGGGGGCAGTTGGGAGTATGAGCAGTTCTTC
15	NA	TRBV28	TRBJ2-7	NA	CASRWSQGISAEQYF	TGTGCCAGCAGGTGGTCGCAGGGGATCTCTGCCGAGCAGTACTTC
17	many	TRBV28	TRBJ2-5	TRBD2	CASSFLQSAGGWETQYF	TGTGCCAGCAGTTTTCTCCAGTCGGCGGGAGGGTGGGAGACCCAGTACTTC
13	NA	TRBV28	TRBJ2-7	NA	CARSLHTSYEQYF	TGTGCCCGCAGTTTACATACCTCCTACGAGCAGTACTTC
14	few	TRBV11-2	TRBJ2-7	NA	CASSLRDNYREQYF	TGCGCCAGCAGCCTCCGGGACAACTACCGCGAGCAGTACTTC
13	few	TRBV10-1	TRBJ2-1	NA	CASSSQGTIEQFF	TGCGCCAGCAGTTCCCAGGGGACGATTGAGCAGTTCTTC
14	many	TRBV28	TRBJ2-7	NA	CASSFDTGTYEQYF	TGTGCCAGCAGTTTTGATACGGGGACCTACGAGCAGTACTTC
15	few	TRBV9	TRBJ2-7	TRBD1	CASSGGDRGSHEQYF	TGTGCCAGCAGCGGTGGGGACAGGGGATCTCACGAGCAGTACTTC
17	many	TRBV28	TRBJ2-1	TRBD2	CASSLRRTSGRGHEQFF	TGTGCCAGCAGTTTACGCAGGACTAGCGGGAGGGGGCATGAGCAGTTCTTC